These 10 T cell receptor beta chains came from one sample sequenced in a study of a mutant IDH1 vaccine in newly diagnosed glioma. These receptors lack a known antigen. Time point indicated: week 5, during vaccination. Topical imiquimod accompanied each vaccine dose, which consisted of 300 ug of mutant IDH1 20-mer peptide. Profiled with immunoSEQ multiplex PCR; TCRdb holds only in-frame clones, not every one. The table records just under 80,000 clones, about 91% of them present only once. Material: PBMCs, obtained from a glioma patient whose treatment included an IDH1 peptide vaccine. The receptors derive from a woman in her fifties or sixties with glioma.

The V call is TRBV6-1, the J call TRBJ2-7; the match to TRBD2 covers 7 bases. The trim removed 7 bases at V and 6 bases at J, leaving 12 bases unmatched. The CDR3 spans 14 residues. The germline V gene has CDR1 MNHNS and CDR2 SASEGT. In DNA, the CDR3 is TGTGCCAGCACCCCAGTATGGCGGGGGACCGAGCAGTACTTC. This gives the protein CASTPVWRGTEQYF.

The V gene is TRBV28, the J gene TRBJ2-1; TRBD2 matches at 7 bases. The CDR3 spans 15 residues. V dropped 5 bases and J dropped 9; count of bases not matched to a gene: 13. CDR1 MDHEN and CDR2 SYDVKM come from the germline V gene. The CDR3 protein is CASSPVASGRGEQFF. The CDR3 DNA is TGTGCCAGCAGTCCGGTCGCTAGCGGTCGCGGTGAGCAGTTCTTC.

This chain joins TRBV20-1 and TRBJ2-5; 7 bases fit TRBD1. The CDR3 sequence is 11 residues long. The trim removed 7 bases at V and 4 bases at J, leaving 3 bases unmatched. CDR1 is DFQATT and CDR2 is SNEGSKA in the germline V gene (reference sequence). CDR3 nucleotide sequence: TGCAGTGGTAGGGGGCTAGAGACCCAGTACTTC. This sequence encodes CSGRGLETQYF.

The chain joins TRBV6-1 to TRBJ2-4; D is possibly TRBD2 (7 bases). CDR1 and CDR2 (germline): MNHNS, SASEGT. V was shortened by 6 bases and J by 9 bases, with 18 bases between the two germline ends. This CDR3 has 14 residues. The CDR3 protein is CASSHNEGGRIQYF. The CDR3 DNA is TGTGCCAGCAGCCACAACGAGGGGGGGCGCATTCAGTACTTC.

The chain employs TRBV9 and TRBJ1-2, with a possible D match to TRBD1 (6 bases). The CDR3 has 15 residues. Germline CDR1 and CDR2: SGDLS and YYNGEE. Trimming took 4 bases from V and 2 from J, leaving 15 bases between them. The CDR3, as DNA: TGTGCCAGCAGCTTAAGACAGGATCCCAACTATGGCTACACCTTC. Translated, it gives CASSLRQDPNYGYTF.

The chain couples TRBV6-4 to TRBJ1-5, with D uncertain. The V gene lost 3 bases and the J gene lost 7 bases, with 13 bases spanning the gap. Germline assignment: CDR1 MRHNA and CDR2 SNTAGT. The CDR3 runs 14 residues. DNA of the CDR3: TGTGCCAGCAGTGAGGACGTGGGTCGACAGCCCCAGCATTTT. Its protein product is CASSEDVGRQPQHF.

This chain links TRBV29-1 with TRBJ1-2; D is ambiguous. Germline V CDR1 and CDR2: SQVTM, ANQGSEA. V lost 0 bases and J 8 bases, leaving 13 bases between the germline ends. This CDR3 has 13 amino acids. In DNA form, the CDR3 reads TGCAGCGTTGAAGAAGTGTTAGGCGCCGGCTACACCTTC. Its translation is CSVEEVLGAGYTF. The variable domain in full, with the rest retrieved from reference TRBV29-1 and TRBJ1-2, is SAVISQKPSRDICQRGTSLTIQCQVDSQVTMMFWYRQQPGQSLTLIATANQGSEATYESGFVIDKFPISRPNLTFSTLTVSNMSPEDSSIYLCSVEEVLGAGYTFGSGTRLTVV.

This CDR3 reads CASTPRRGGTTDTQYF. The CDR3 DNA is TGTGCCAGCACTCCCCGGCGGGGCGGGACGACAGATACGCAGTATTTT. V is TRBV2 and J is TRBJ2-3, with D possibly matching TRBD2 (6 bases). The CDR3 has 16 residues. CDR1 and CDR2 (germline): SNHLY, FYNNEI. Trimming pared 7 bases from V and 3 bases from J, leaving 20 bases between.

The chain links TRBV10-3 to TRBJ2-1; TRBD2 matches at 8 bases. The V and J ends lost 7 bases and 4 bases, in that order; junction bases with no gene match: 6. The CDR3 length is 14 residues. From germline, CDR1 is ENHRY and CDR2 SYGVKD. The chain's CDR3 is CAIKAGDRYNEQFF. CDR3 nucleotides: TGTGCCATCAAAGCGGGAGATAGGTACAATGAGCAGTTCTTC.

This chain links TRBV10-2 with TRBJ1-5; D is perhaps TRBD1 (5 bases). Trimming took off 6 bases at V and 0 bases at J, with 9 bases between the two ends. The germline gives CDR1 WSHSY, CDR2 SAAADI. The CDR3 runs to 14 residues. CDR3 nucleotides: TGCGCCAGCAGCATTGACAGTAGCAATCAGCCCCAGCATTTT. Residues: CASSIDSSNQPQHF.